The clone carrying this T cell receptor beta chain was detected only once. This sample was taken from a study of blood T cell repertoires in COVID-19. The wider study: Sites in the United States, Italy and Spain provided acute and convalescent COVID-19 samples. T cells, B-cell-depleted T cells, or PBMCs provided the cDNA or gDNA that served as material.

Authors' processing steps: It was from reference gene primer amplification that nucleated cell counts were estimated. Method: immunoSEQ multiplex PCR; TCRdb's copy keeps in-frame clones and lacks some. V and J calls and clone size come straight from that table; D and trimming were deduced from the DNA. The sample holds approximately 240,000 clones, 80% to 85% seen once. Per germline, CDR1 SGDLS and CDR2 YYNGEE. The CDR3 has 14 residues. The sequenced material came from peripheral blood. The source of this sequence is a woman aged 55-69 years who had recovered from COVID-19. This chain connects TRBV9 to TRBJ1-5; a possible D gene is TRBD1 (5 bases). CDR3 protein: CGYPGKLGNQPQHF. CDR3 sequence (DNA): TGTGGTTATCCAGGGAAGTTAGGCAATCAGCCCCAGCATTTT.